This is a list of T cell receptor beta chains from one sample in a study of blood T cell repertoires in COVID-19. Measured with immunoSEQ multiplex PCR; TCRdb has only the in-frame clones, and not every one. In the table there are 35,000 to 40,000 clones, roughly 80% of which are singletons. Sequenced input: peripheral blood. Source of these receptors: an older man with active or convalescent COVID-19. The CDR3 runs from the conserved cysteine through the conserved F or W. Each record gives: V gene, J gene, D gene, CDR3 DNA, CDR3 protein. The D gene is left open where the match is weak.

v_call: TRBV6-5
j_call: TRBJ1-5
d_call: TRBD1
cdr3_nt: TGTGCCAGCAGGGGACAGGGAAGCAATCAGCCCCAGCATTTT
cdr3_aa: CASRGQGSNQPQHF

v_call: TRBV5-1
j_call: TRBJ1-1
d_call: .
cdr3_nt: TGCGCCAGCAAGTCTAATCTTGGCAGGGGCTCAGGGACTGAAGCTTTCTTT
cdr3_aa: CASKSNLGRGSGTEAFF

v_call: TRBV6-5
j_call: TRBJ2-7
d_call: .
cdr3_nt: TGTGCCAGCAGTCCAGAACAGGGATCTTCACAGTACTTC
cdr3_aa: CASSPEQGSSQYF

v_call: TRBV6-2/TRBV6-3
j_call: TRBJ2-7
d_call: TRBD2
cdr3_nt: TGTGCCAGCAGCCACGGGACTAGCGGGAAATCCGAGCAGTACTTC
cdr3_aa: CASSHGTSGKSEQYF

v_call: TRBV11-3
j_call: TRBJ1-5
d_call: TRBD1
cdr3_nt: TGTGCCAGCAGCGAACAGGGGAATCAGCCCCAGCATTTT
cdr3_aa: CASSEQGNQPQHF

v_call: TRBV5-1
j_call: TRBJ1-2
d_call: TRBD1
cdr3_nt: TGCGCCAGCAGCTTGGGGACAGGGGCCACTAACTATGGCTACACCTTC
cdr3_aa: CASSLGTGATNYGYTF

v_call: TRBV19
j_call: TRBJ2-3
d_call: .
cdr3_nt: TGTGCCAGTAGTATCTACCGGGAGATGACTGGGGGCACAGATACGCAGTATTTT
cdr3_aa: CASSIYREMTGGTDTQYF

v_call: TRBV11-3
j_call: TRBJ2-7
d_call: TRBD2
cdr3_nt: TGTGCCAGCAGCCTGGCAGGCGGGAGGGCCGGGTACGAGCAGTACTTC
cdr3_aa: CASSLAGGRAGYEQYF

v_call: TRBV19
j_call: TRBJ2-1
d_call: TRBD2
cdr3_nt: TGTGCCAGTAGCATTGTAGCGGGAGTGGGGGAGCAGTTCTTC
cdr3_aa: CASSIVAGVGEQFF

v_call: TRBV7-9
j_call: TRBJ2-2
d_call: TRBD2
cdr3_nt: TGTGCCAGCAGCTCTCCAGCGGGGGGGAACACCGGGGAGCTGTTTTTT
cdr3_aa: CASSSPAGGNTGELFF